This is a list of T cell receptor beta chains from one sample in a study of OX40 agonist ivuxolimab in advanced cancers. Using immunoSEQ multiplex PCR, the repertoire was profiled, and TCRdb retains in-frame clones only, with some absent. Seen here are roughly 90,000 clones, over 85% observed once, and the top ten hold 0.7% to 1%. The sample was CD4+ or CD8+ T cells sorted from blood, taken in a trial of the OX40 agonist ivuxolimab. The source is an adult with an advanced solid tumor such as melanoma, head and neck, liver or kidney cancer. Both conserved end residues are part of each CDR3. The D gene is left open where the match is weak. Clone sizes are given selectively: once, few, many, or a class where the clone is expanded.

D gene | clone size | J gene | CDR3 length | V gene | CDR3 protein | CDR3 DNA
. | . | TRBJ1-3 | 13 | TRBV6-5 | CASSYPTGNTIYF | TGTGCCAGCAGTTACCCCACAGGGAACACCATATATTTT
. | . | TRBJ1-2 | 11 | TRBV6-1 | CASSGVRGYTF | TGTGCCAGCAGTGGGGTCCGTGGCTACACCTTC
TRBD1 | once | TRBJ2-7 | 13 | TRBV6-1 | CASRGWDRSVPYF | TGTGCCAGCAGAGGGTGGGACAGGTCGGTTCCTTACTTC
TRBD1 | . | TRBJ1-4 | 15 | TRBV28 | CASSSPGQGGEKLFF | TGTGCCAGCAGTTCCCCGGGACAGGGTGGCGAAAAACTGTTTTTT
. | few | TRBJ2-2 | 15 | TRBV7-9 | CASSTRQMGTGELFF | TGTGCCAGCAGCACCCGACAGATGGGCACCGGGGAGCTGTTTTTT
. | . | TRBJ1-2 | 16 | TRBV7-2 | CASSLLGQASINGYTF | TGTGCCAGCAGCTTATTGGGGCAGGCGTCGATTAATGGCTACACCTTC
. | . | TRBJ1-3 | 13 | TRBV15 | CATSRDPGNTIYF | TGTGCCACCAGCAGAGATCCCGGAAACACCATATATTTT
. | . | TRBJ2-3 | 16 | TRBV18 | CASSRGGTATTDTQYF | TGTGCCAGCTCACGAGGCGGGACAGCCACCACAGATACGCAGTATTTT
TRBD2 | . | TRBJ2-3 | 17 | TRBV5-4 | CASSPAAGGGFTDTQYF | TGTGCCAGCAGCCCGGCGGCGGGCGGGGGGTTTACAGATACGCAGTATTTT
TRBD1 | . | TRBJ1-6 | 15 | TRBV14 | CASSQSRGIISPLHF | TGTGCCAGCAGCCAATCCAGGGGGATTATTTCACCCCTCCACTTT
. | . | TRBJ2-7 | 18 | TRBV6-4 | CASSDSKVAGRFSYEQYF | TGTGCCAGCAGTGACTCGAAAGTGGCAGGGCGTTTCTCCTACGAGCAGTACTTC
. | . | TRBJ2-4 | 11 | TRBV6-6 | CASGGRNIQYF | TGTGCCAGCGGGGGCAGAAACATTCAGTACTTC
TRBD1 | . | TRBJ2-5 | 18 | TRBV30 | CAWSVSPSGQGLQETQYF | TGTGCCTGGAGTGTAAGTCCCTCAGGACAGGGACTCCAAGAGACCCAGTACTTC
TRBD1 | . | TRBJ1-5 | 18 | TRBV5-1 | CASSLLGQGIYSNQPQHF | TGCGCCAGCAGCCTGCTGGGACAGGGAATTTATAGCAATCAGCCCCAGCATTTT
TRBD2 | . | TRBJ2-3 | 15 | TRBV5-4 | CASSFGGGRRNTQYF | TGTGCCAGCAGCTTTGGCGGGGGGAGGAGGAATACGCAGTATTTT
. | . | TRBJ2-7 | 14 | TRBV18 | CASSPPGGGMEQYF | TGTGCCAGCTCACCACCGGGAGGGGGTATGGAGCAGTACTTC
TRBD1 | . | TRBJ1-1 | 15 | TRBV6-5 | CASSYSRGQAAEAFF | TGTGCCAGCAGTTACTCGAGAGGACAGGCCGCTGAAGCTTTCTTT
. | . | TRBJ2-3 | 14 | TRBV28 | CASSRRGDTDTQYF | TGTGCCAGCAGTCGGAGGGGCGATACAGATACGCAGTATTTT
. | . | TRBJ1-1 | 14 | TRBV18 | CASSPYREYTEAFF | TGTGCCAGCTCACCATACAGGGAGTACACTGAAGCTTTCTTT
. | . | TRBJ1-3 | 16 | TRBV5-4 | CASSPRGGSSGNTIYF | TGTGCCAGCAGCCCCCGCGGAGGGAGCTCTGGAAACACCATATATTTT
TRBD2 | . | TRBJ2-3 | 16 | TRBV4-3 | CASSQDGQRGTDTQYF | TGCGCCAGCAGCCAAGATGGACAGCGGGGGACAGATACGCAGTATTTT
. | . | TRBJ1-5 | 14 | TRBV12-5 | CASGLGPQGQPQHF | TGTGCTAGTGGTTTAGGGCCCCAAGGGCAGCCCCAGCATTTT
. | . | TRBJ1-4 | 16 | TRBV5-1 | CASSWFVGATNEKLFF | TGCGCCAGCAGCTGGTTTGTCGGAGCAACTAATGAAAAACTGTTTTTT
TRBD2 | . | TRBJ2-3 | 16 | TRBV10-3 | CAINREGFQRIDTQYF | TGTGCCATCAATAGGGAGGGCTTTCAACGGATAGATACGCAGTATTTT
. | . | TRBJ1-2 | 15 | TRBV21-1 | CASIHSGRLYYGYTF | TGTGCCAGCATCCATTCTGGACGGCTGTACTATGGCTACACCTTC
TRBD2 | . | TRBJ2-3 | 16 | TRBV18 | CASSPPLSGGADTQYF | TGTGCCAGCTCACCACCCCTTAGCGGGGGTGCAGATACGCAGTATTTT
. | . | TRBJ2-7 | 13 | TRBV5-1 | CASSPGSSYEQYF | TGCGCCAGCAGCCCCGGGAGCAGCTACGAGCAGTACTTC
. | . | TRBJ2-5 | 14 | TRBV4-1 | CASSQRQVRETQYF | TGCGCCAGCAGCCAGAGACAGGTTCGGGAGACCCAGTACTTC
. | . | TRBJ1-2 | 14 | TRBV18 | CASSRAEVGAGYTF | TGTGCCAGCTCACGGGCAGAGGTCGGCGCTGGCTACACCTTC
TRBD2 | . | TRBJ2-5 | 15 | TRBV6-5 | CASSSGLADQETQYF | TGTGCCAGCAGTTCCGGACTAGCGGACCAAGAGACCCAGTACTTC
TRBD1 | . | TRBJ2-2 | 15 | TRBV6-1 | CASRAGTANTGELFF | TGTGCCAGCAGGGCCGGGACAGCGAACACCGGGGAGCTGTTTTTT
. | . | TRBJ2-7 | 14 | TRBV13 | CASSLGGASYEQYF | TGTGCCAGCAGCTTAGGCGGGGCCTCCTACGAGCAGTACTTC
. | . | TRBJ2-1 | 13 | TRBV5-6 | CASSVDSSNEQFF | TGTGCCAGCAGTGTTGACAGTTCCAATGAGCAGTTCTTC
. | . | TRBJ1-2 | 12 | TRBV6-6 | CASRGQSDGYTF | TGTGCCAGCAGAGGGCAATCCGATGGCTACACCTTC
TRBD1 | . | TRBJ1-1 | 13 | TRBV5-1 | CASSSGQGTEAFF | TGCGCCAGCAGCTCCGGACAGGGCACTGAAGCTTTCTTT
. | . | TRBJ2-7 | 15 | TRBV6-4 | CASSLELGGSYEQYF | TGTGCCAGCAGTCTGGAGCTAGGGGGATCCTACGAGCAGTACTTC
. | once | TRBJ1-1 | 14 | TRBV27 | CASSPHRENTEAFF | TGTGCCAGCAGTCCTCACCGGGAGAACACTGAAGCTTTCTTT
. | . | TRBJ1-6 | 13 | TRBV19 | CASSITQARPLHF | TGTGCCAGTAGTATAACCCAGGCTCGACCCCTCCACTTT
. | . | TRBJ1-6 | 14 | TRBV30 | CAWRSGRLYSPLHF | TGTGCCTGGAGATCAGGGCGGTTATATTCACCCCTCCACTTT
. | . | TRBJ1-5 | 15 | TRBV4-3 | CASSQDGGDNQPQHF | TGCGCCAGCAGCCAAGATGGGGGGGACAATCAGCCCCAGCATTTT
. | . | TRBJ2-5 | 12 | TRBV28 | CASRVVGETQYF | TGTGCCAGCAGGGTTGTAGGGGAGACCCAGTACTTC
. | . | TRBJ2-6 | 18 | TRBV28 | CASSSMGGGGAGANVLTF | TGTGCCAGCAGCTCTATGGGGGGCGGAGGGGCTGGGGCCAACGTCCTGACTTTC
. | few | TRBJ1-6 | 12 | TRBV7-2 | CASSPFNSPLHF | TGTGCCAGCAGCCCATTCAATTCACCCCTCCACTTT
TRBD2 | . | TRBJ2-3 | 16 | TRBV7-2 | CASSLRTSGALDTQYF | TGTGCCAGCAGTCTCCGGACTAGCGGGGCACTGGATACGCAGTATTTT
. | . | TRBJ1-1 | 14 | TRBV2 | CASKRQIMNTEAFF | TGTGCCAGCAAAAGACAGATCATGAACACTGAAGCTTTCTTT
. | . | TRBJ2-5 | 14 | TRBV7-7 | CASSRGTVGETQYF | TGTGCCAGCAGCCGAGGGACGGTCGGGGAGACCCAGTACTTC
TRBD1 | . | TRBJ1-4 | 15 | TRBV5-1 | CASSGGQGGNEKLFF | TGCGCCAGCAGCGGCGGACAGGGCGGTAATGAAAAACTGTTTTTT
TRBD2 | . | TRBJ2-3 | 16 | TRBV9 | CASSVALGSGGDTQYF | TGTGCCAGCAGCGTAGCCCTGGGGTCGGGAGGGGATACGCAGTATTTT
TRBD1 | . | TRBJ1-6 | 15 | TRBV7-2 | CASSPTGDYNSPLHF | TGTGCCAGCAGCCCCACAGGGGATTATAATTCACCCCTCCACTTT
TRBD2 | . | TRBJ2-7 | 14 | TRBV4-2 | CASSRGAGSYEQYF | TGTGCCAGCAGCCGTGGAGCGGGGTCTTACGAGCAGTACTTC
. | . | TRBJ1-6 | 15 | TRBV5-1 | CASSPEQAALSPLHF | TGCGCCAGCAGCCCCGAACAGGCAGCACTTTCACCCCTCCACTTT
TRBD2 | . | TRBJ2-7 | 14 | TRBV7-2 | CASSPPGLAVEQYF | TGTGCCAGCAGCCCCCCCGGACTAGCGGTCGAGCAGTACTTC
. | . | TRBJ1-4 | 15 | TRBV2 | CASTRESQFNEKLFF | TGTGCCAGCACTCGAGAGTCTCAGTTTAATGAAAAACTGTTTTTT
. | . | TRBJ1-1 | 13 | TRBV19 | CASGSGETTEAFF | TGTGCCAGTGGATCAGGGGAGACCACTGAAGCTTTCTTT